A single sample is the source of the 27 T cell receptor beta chains below, sequenced in a study of T cell responses to AZD1222 COVID-19 vaccine. TCRdb keeps only in-frame clones here, not all; method: immunoSEQ multiplex PCR. This table holds some 110,000 clones, 85% to 95% found once. The source was peripheral blood, collected on day 0 of AZD1222 vaccination. The receptors were sampled from an adult in good health.

The chain couples TRBV7-9 to TRBJ1-2, with D tentatively TRBD1 (5 bases). Germline CDR1 SEHNR, CDR2 FQNEAQ (reference sequence). The V gene lost 0 bases and the J gene lost 4 bases, with 9 bases spanning the gap. This CDR3 spans 14 amino acids. The CDR3 sequence: CASSLAGDPYGYTF. CDR3 DNA: TGTGCCAGCAGCTTAGCAGGGGACCCCTATGGCTACACCTTC.

The chain recombines TRBV4-1 with TRBJ1-5, with D maybe TRBD1 (6 bases). The CDR3 spans 15 residues. Germline CDR1 MGHRA, CDR2 YSYEKL. V dropped 4 bases and J dropped 5 bases, with 15 bases sitting between them. CDR3 nucleotide sequence: TGCGCCAGCAGCCTTCGACCGGGACAAGATCAGCCCCAGCATTTT. It is translated as CASSLRPGQDQPQHF.

V and J are TRBV19 and TRBJ2-1; D is unclear. Germline CDR1 is LNHDA and CDR2 is SQIVND (reference sequence). CDR3 size: 20 residues. Trimming took 7 bases from V and 0 from J, leaving 28 bases between them. As DNA, the CDR3 is TGTGCCAGTACCCCTACCTTGGTTAGGTTAAGGAGTTTCTCCTACAATGAGCAGTTCTTC. It specifies CASTPTLVRLRSFSYNEQFF.

This chain links TRBV28 with TRBJ1-1; D is unclear. This CDR3 has 13 amino acids. Germline V gives CDR1 MDHEN, CDR2 SYDVKM. Trimming cost V 8 bases and J 0 bases, with 10 bases left between them. The CDR3 sequence: CASLQRMNTEAFF. In nucleotides, the CDR3 is TGTGCCAGCCTCCAACGGATGAACACTGAAGCTTTCTTT. The variable domain in full, with the rest retrieved from reference TRBV28 and TRBJ1-1, is DVKVTQSSRYLVKRTGEKVFLECVQDMDHENMFWYRQDPGLGLRLIYFSYDVKMKEKGDIPEGYSVSREKKERFSLILESASTNQTSMYLCASLQRMNTEAFFGQGTRLTVV.

The chain carries TRBV11-2 and TRBJ2-7, with D possibly matching TRBD1 (6 bases). The length of the CDR3 is 14 residues. Trimming pared 1 base from V and 3 bases from J, leaving 10 bases between. The germline V gene encodes CDR1 SGHAT and CDR2 FQNNGV. The CDR3 protein is CASSLVGRGYEQYF. As DNA, the CDR3 is TGTGCCAGCAGCTTAGTGGGCAGGGGCTACGAGCAGTACTTC.

The V call is TRBV5-1, the J call TRBJ1-1; 7 bases align to TRBD1. The CDR3 spans 14 residues. Germline lookup yields CDR1 SGHRS and CDR2 YFSETQ. Trimming took 2 bases from V and 1 from J; bases not matched to a gene: 2. This CDR3 reads CASSLEGANTEAFF. The DNA for the CDR3 is TGCGCCAGCAGCTTAGAGGGGGCGAACACTGAAGCTTTCTTT.

The rearrangement uses TRBV5-6 and TRBJ2-1; 10 bases are shared with TRBD2. V lost 2 bases to trimming and J lost 4 bases; unmatched junction nucleotides: 3. CDR3 size: 15 residues. Germline V gene data show CDR1 as SGHDT and CDR2 as YYEEEE. The CDR3 nucleotides read TGTGCCAGCAGCTTCGGACTAGCGGCTTACAATGAGCAGTTCTTC. Protein: CASSFGLAAYNEQFF.

The sample holds one count of this clone. The chain links TRBV19 to TRBJ2-3; TRBD1 is a possible D gene (6 bases). This CDR3 has 16 amino acids. V lost 3 bases to trimming and J lost 2 bases, with 15 bases between them. From germline, CDR1 is LNHDA and CDR2 SQIVND (reference sequence). As DNA, the CDR3 is TGTGCCAGTAGTATTATGAGAGGGACAAACACAGATACGCAGTATTTT. Its translation is CASSIMRGTNTDTQYF.

The rearrangement uses TRBV19 and TRBJ2-3; 11 bases map to TRBD2. With V trimmed by 1 base and J by 3 bases, 0 bases remained unmatched. The CDR3 length is 15 residues. Per germline, CDR1 LNHDA and CDR2 SQIVND (reference sequence). CDR3 nucleotide sequence: TGTGCCAGTAGTATAGGGACTAGCGGGACAGATACGCAGTATTTT. It specifies CASSIGTSGTDTQYF.

This clone was seen once. This sequence joins TRBV27 and TRBJ1-2; perhaps TRBD1 as D (5 bases). The CDR3 has 14 amino acids. V shed 4 bases and J shed 6 bases, with 15 bases lying between them. The V gene's germline CDR1 is MNHEY and CDR2 SMNVEV (reference sequence). This chain's CDR3 is CASSSRDPNDGYTF. The CDR3 region has the DNA TGTGCCAGCAGTTCTCGGGACCCTAATGATGGCTACACCTTC.

The genes are TRBV2 and TRBJ2-3; TRBD2 matches at 7 bases. J lost 3 bases, V lost 8 bases, and 8 bases had no gene match. This CDR3 contains 14 residues. Germline CDR1 reads SNHLY; CDR2 reads FYNNEI. The CDR3 protein is CASGWGLPTDTQYF. The CDR3 bases are TGTGCCAGCGGTTGGGGACTACCAACAGATACGCAGTATTTT.

This clone appeared once. One end of the junction does not line up with germline, which may come from a read error. The chain combines TRBV6-1 with TRBJ1-4; TRBD1 is a possible D gene (5 bases). CDR3 length equals 19 residues. Germline-derived CDR1 and CDR2 are MNHNS and SASEGT. The CDR3: CASREAWGGNFATNEKLFF. In DNA, the CDR3 is TGTGCCAGCAGGGAAGCCTGGGGGGGAAATTTTGCAACTAATGAAAAACTGTTTTTT.

The J gene is TRBJ2-3, the V gene TRBV27, with 7 bases lining up with TRBD1. CDR1 MNHEY and CDR2 SMNVEV come from the germline V gene (reference sequence). The junction had 9 bases not matched to a gene; V was cut back by 7 bases and J by 2 bases. This CDR3 has 15 residues. Here the CDR3 reads CASTSNRGITDTQYF. CDR3 DNA sequence: TGTGCCAGCACCAGTAACAGGGGCATCACAGATACGCAGTATTTT.

As to this clone: The sample has other DNA sequences that encode this CDR3 too. V gene TRBV20-1 combines with J gene TRBJ2-1; D is uncertain. Trimming left V 3 bases short and J 7 bases short, with 4 bases between. Looked up from germline, CDR1 is DFQATT and CDR2 is SNEGSKA (reference sequence). This CDR3 spans 10 amino acids. In DNA form, the CDR3 reads TGCAGTGCTAGGGAGAATGAGCAGTTCTTC. As protein: CSARENEQFF.

This clone appeared a single time. The genes are TRBV13 and TRBJ1-1; TRBD1 agrees at 7 bases. V lost 5 bases to trimming and J lost 4 bases; unmatched junction nucleotides: 7. The CDR3 is made up of 14 amino acids. The V gene's germline CDR1 is PRHDT and CDR2 FYEKMQ (reference sequence). Here the CDR3 DNA reads TGTGCCAGCAGCCTCACAGGGGCTCCCACTGAAGCTTTCTTT. This gives the protein CASSLTGAPTEAFF.

Turning to this clone: Other nucleotide sequences from this sample produce the same CDR3. V gene TRBV27 combines with J gene TRBJ2-1; TRBD1 matches 9 bases. This CDR3 has 14 residues. Trimming cost V 4 bases and J 4 bases; bases outside gene matches: 2. Germline CDR1 and CDR2: MNHEY and SMNVEV (reference sequence). The CDR3 is CASSWGQGYNEQFF. The CDR3 coding sequence is TGTGCCAGCAGTTGGGGACAGGGTTACAATGAGCAGTTCTTC.

This rearrangement joins TRBV5-1 to TRBJ1-1; D not certain. The CDR3 is made up of 15 amino acids. Trimming took off 5 bases at V and 0 bases at J, with 14 bases between the two ends. Germline loops: CDR1 SGHRS, CDR2 YFSETQ. The CDR3 spells CASRARLTMNTEAFF. The CDR3 bases are TGCGCCAGCAGGGCCAGGCTAACCATGAACACTGAAGCTTTCTTT.

The J gene is TRBJ1-5, the V gene TRBV4-2; D not certain. Trimming shortened V by 0 bases and J by 1 base, and 10 bases separated the two germline ends. CDR1 and CDR2 (germline): LGHNA, YNFKEQ. The CDR3 loop spans 16 amino acids. CDR3 DNA sequence: TGTGCCAGCAGCCAAGATCTGGGGAGCAGCAATCAGCCCCAGCATTTT. As protein: CASSQDLGSSNQPQHF.

This clone is a singleton in its sample. V is TRBV11-2 and J is TRBJ1-5; D is possibly TRBD1 (5 bases). V lost 5 bases, J lost 3 bases, and 14 bases lay in between. The CDR3 is 15 amino acids. Germline CDR1 reads SGHAT; CDR2 reads FQNNGV. The CDR3 DNA reads TGTGCCAGCAGCGCTCAGGGATTCCTCAATCAGCCCCAGCATTTT. It is translated as CASSAQGFLNQPQHF.

The rearrangement links TRBV5-1 to TRBJ2-7; D is possibly TRBD1 or TRBD2 (5 bases each). Germline values: CDR1 SGHRS, CDR2 YFSETQ. The CDR3 extends over 14 amino acids. The germline V and J ends were trimmed by 1 base and 6 bases, with 14 bases remaining between them. The CDR3 sequence: CASSLLGVQSEQYF. The CDR3, as DNA: TGCGCCAGCAGCTTGTTGGGGGTTCAGAGCGAGCAGTACTTC.

This rearrangement joins TRBV30 to TRBJ2-1; D is uncertain. V shed 8 bases and J shed 6 bases, with 11 bases lying between them. In germline, CDR1 is GTSNPN, CDR2 SVGIG (reference sequence). This CDR3 is 11 amino acids long. The CDR3 DNA reads as TGTGCCGGCAGTAGTGTCAATGAGCAGTTCTTC. Translating it yields CAGSSVNEQFF.

The rearrangement links TRBV29-1 to TRBJ2-5; maybe TRBD1 (6 bases). CDR3 length equals 13 residues. The V end was cut by 3 bases, the J end by 0 bases, with 8 bases between. CDR1 is SQVTM and CDR2 is ANQGSEA in the germline V gene. DNA for the CDR3: TGCAGCGTTGAGGACAGTTACCAAGAGACCCAGTACTTC. It is translated as CSVEDSYQETQYF.

This clone was counted once. The V gene is TRBV7-9, the J gene TRBJ2-5, with D perhaps matching TRBD2 (6 bases). Trimming removed 1 base at V and 5 bases at J, with 14 bases between. This CDR3 has 15 residues. Germline CDR1 is SEHNR and CDR2 is FQNEAQ (reference sequence). In nucleotides, the CDR3 is TGTGCCAGCAGCTTAGTCGGGGGTCGGTCTGAGACCCAGTACTTC. Its translation is CASSLVGGRSETQYF.

The V gene is TRBV7-2, the J gene TRBJ1-2, with 8 positions matching TRBD1. The V gene's germline CDR1 is SGHTA and CDR2 FQGNSA. The CDR3 runs to 13 residues. V was clipped by 4 bases and J by 8 bases; unmatched bases: 6. The CDR3 sequence: CASSSDREIGYTF. Written as DNA, the CDR3 is TGTGCCAGCAGCTCGGACAGGGAAATAGGCTACACCTTC.

This rearrangement joins TRBV20-1 to TRBJ2-1, with 7 bases lining up with TRBD1. The CDR3 consists of 13 residues. Per the germline V gene, CDR1 is DFQATT and CDR2 is SNEGSKA (reference sequence). Trimming removed 3 bases from V and 2 bases from J; junction bases left unmatched: 1. The CDR3: CSASGTAYNEQFF. CDR3 DNA: TGCAGTGCTAGTGGGACAGCCTACAATGAGCAGTTCTTC.

The chain uses TRBV5-8 and TRBJ2-7; TRBD2 agrees at 12 bases. Trimming cost V 4 bases and J 4 bases; bases outside gene matches: 12. CDR3 length equals 17 residues. Germline assignment: CDR1 SGHTS and CDR2 YDEGEE. The CDR3 DNA follows: TGTGCCAGCAGCCGAGCCGCTAGCGGGAGGGCCACGTACGAGCAGTACTTC. Protein: CASSRAASGRATYEQYF.

The J gene is TRBJ2-5, the V gene TRBV7-9; TRBD1 matches at 12 bases. There are 17 residues in the CDR3. CDR1 and CDR2 from the germline V gene are SEHNR and FQNEAQ (reference sequence). With V trimmed by 5 bases and J by 6 bases, 13 bases remained unmatched. Here the CDR3 reads CASSPRSGTGGRKTQYF. The CDR3 bases are TGTGCCAGCAGCCCACGTTCCGGGACAGGGGGCAGAAAGACCCAGTACTTC. Looking up the rest from reference TRBV7-9 and TRBJ2-5 gives the full variable domain: DTGVSQNPRHKITKRGQNVTFRCDPISEHNRLYWYRQTLGQGPEFLTYFQNEAQLEKSRLLSDRFSAERPKGSFSTLEIQRTEQGDSAMYLCASSPRSGTGGRKTQYFGPGTRLLVL.